This T cell receptor beta chain stems from a study of early T cells in non-severe SARS-CoV-2 infection. Looking at the study overall: The study sequenced bulk RNA from unsorted whole blood, with chains unpaired.

Study outcomes and limitations: Using VDJdb, the matching emphasized anti-spike CD8 responses while missing private and CD4 specificities.

A single record per CDR3 protein comes from TCRdb applying MiXCR to the 5' RACE reads. The sample includes fewer than 80,000 distinct CDR3 sequences, roughly 9% seen only once; the top ten take around 15%. Only a few counts were recorded for this clonotype. Its antigen is still unknown. The germline gene is not matched at one end of the junction; a read error may be the cause. The CDR3 is made up of 13 amino acids. Germline V gives CDR1 SGHTA, CDR2 FQGNSA. Source: whole blood, taken at baseline. This clonotype originated in an adult who was a healthcare worker with PCR-confirmed SARS-CoV-2 infection or an uninfected control (not recorded which). The chain couples TRBV7-2 to TRBJ2-7; 9 nucleotides match TRBD1. In DNA, the CDR3 is TGTGCCAGCAGCTTAAAAGGGGACAGGGAGCTGTACTTC. Its protein is CASSLKGDRELYF.